Below are 6 T cell receptor beta chains sequenced from a single sample in a study of identical twins. MiXCR was run by TCRdb on the 5' RACE reads, yielding one entry per CDR3 protein. The table lists 420,000 or so distinct CDR3 sequences, approximately 18% of them singletons. Sequenced input: naive T cells sorted from blood. All receptors derive from a man aged 50-59 years in good health.

This clonotype showed up just a few times. The chain couples TRBV24-1 to TRBJ2-5, with 7 bases lining up with TRBD1. Germline assignment: CDR1 KGHDR and CDR2 SFDVKD. J was trimmed by 4 bases and V by 5 bases; bases with no gene match: 6. The CDR3 loop spans 14 amino acids. The CDR3 sequence: CATSGPTGRETQYF. DNA for the CDR3: TGTGCCACCAGTGGTCCGACAGGGCGAGAGACCCAGTACTTC.

This rearrangement joins TRBV20-1 to TRBJ2-3, with 8 bases identical to TRBD2. CDR3 length equals 19 residues. J gave up 2 bases and V 6 bases, and 22 bases lay outside the gene matches. Germline lookup yields CDR1 DFQATT and CDR2 SNEGSKA (reference sequence). For the CDR3, the DNA is TGCAGTGCACCCAATCGGGTTAGCGGGATGCTGGGGCCCACAGATACGCAGTATTTT. Translating it yields CSAPNRVSGMLGPTDTQYF.

This clonotype is a singleton in its sample. This rearrangement joins TRBV5-1 to TRBJ2-7; 8 positions match TRBD2. The junction had 6 bases not matched to a gene; V was cut back by 1 base and J by 3 bases. This CDR3 has 15 amino acids. The V gene's germline CDR1 is SGHRS and CDR2 YFSETQ. CDR3 loop: CASSLTSGGGYEQYF. In DNA form, the CDR3 reads TGCGCCAGCAGCTTGACGTCGGGAGGGGGCTACGAGCAGTACTTC.

This clonotype was recorded at least ten times. The chain links TRBV5-5 to TRBJ2-3, with D perhaps being TRBD1 or TRBD2 (7 bases each). Germline V gene sequence: CDR1 SGHKS, CDR2 YYEKEE (reference sequence). Trimming removed 3 bases from V and 3 bases from J, with 20 bases in between. The CDR3 totals 17 residues. In nucleotides, the CDR3 is TGTGCCAGCAGCTACCTAGCAGGGGGGGGCAGGACAGATACGCAGTATTTT. Protein product: CASSYLAGGGRTDTQYF.

Concerning this clonotype: With a much larger clone just one base away, this may be a read error. V is TRBV27 and J is TRBJ2-1; 7 bases fit TRBD2. Germline V gene lookup returns CDR1 MNHEY and CDR2 SMNVEV (reference sequence). This CDR3 spans 17 amino acids. The CDR3 DNA sequence: TGTGCCAGCAGTCAGCGGGCGGGAGTTCGCTCCTACAGTGAGCAGTTCTTC. Encoded protein: CASSQRAGVRSYSEQFF.

In its sample, this clonotype was seen a few times. The V and J genes are TRBV5-1 and TRBJ2-1; TRBD2 matches at 8 bases. The CDR3 spans 13 residues. With 0 bases clipped from V and 10 bases from J, the junction kept 3 bases outside the gene matches. Germline-derived CDR1 and CDR2 are SGHRS and YFSETQ. This CDR3 reads CASSLARGGEQFF. The CDR3 DNA sequence: TGCGCCAGCAGCTTGGCCCGCGGGGGGGAGCAGTTCTTC.